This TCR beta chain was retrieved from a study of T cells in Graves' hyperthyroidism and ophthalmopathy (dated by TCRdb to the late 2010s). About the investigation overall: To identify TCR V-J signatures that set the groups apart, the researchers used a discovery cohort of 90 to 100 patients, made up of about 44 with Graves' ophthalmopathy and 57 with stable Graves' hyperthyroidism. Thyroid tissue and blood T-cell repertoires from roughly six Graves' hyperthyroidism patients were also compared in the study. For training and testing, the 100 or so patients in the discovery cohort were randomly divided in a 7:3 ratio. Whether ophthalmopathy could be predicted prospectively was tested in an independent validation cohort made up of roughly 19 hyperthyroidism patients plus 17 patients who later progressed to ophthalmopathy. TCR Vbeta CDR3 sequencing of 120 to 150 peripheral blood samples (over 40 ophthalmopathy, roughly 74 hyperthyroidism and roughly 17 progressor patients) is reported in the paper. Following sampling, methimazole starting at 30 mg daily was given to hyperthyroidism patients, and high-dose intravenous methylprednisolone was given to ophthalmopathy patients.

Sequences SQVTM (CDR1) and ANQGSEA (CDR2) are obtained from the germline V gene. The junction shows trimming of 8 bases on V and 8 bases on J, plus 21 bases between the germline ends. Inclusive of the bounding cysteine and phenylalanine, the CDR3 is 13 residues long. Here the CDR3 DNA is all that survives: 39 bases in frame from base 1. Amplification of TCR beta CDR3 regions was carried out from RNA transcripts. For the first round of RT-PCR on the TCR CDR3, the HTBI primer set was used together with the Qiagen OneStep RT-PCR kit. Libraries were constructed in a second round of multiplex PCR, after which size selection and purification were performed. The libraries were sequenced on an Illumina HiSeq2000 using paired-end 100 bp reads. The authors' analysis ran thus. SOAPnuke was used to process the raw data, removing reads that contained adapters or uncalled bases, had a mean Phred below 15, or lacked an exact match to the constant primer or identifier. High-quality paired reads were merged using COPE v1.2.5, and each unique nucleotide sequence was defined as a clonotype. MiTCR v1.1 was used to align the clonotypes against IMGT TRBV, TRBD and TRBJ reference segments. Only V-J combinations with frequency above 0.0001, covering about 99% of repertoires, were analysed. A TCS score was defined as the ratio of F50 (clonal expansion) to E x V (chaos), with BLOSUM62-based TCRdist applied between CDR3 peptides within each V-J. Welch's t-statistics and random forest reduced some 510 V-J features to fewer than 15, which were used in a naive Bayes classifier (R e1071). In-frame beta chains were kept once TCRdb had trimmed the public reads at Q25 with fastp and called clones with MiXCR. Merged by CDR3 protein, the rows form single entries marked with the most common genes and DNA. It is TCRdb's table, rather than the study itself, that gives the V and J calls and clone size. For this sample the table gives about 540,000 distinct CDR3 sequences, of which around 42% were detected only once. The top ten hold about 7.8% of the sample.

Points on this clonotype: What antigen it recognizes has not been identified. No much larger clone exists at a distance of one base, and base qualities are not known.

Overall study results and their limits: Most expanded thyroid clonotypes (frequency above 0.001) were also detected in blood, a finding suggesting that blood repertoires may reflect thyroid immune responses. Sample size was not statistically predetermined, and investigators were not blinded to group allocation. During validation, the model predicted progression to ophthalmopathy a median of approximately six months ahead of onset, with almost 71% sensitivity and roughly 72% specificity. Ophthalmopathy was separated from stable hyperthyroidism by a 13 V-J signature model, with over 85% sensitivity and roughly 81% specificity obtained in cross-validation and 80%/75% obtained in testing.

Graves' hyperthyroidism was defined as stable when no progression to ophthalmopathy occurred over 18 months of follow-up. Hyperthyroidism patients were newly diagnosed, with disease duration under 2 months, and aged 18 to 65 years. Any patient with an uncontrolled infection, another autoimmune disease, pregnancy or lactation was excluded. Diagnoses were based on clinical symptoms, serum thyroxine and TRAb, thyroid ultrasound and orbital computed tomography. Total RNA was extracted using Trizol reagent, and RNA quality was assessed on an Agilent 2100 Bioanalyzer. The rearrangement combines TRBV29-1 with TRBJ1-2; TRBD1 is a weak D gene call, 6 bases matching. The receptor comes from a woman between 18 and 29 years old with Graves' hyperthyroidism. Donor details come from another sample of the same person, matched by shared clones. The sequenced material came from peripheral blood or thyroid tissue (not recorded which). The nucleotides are TGCAGCAGTGAAGAGGTCAGGGGCGGAGGCTACACCTTC. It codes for CSSEEVRGGGYTF. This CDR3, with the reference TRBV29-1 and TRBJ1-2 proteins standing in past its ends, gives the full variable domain SAVISQKPSRDICQRGTSLTIQCQVDSQVTMMFWYRQQPGQSLTLIATANQGSEATYESGFVIDKFPISRPNLTFSTLTVSNMSPEDSSIYLCSSEEVRGGGYTFGSGTRLTVV.